One sample yielded the 15 T cell receptor beta chains listed below, sequenced in a study of T cells in Graves' hyperthyroidism and ophthalmopathy. RNA transcripts yielded amplified TCR beta CDR3 regions. During a first-round RT-PCR of the TCR CDR3, the HTBI primer set was used. TCRdb independently ran MiXCR on the multiplex PCR reads; one entry per CDR3 protein. Of 300,000 to 450,000 distinct CDR3 sequences listed, roughly 25% were seen once; the top ten hold around 79%. Sequenced: blood. All receptors come from a man aged 50 to 59 with Graves' hyperthyroidism.

The genes are TRBV9 and TRBJ2-7; tentative D call: TRBD2 (5 bases). The CDR3 spans 15 residues. Germline CDR1 is SGDLS and CDR2 is YYNGEE. Trimming removed 0 bases from V and 0 bases from J, with 10 bases in between. CDR3 sequence reads: CASSVGERLSYEQYF. The DNA of the CDR3 is TGTGCCAGCAGCGTAGGGGAGCGCCTCTCCTACGAGCAGTACTTC.

A few counts support this clonotype. The chain couples TRBV10-3 to TRBJ2-7; 8 nucleotides align to TRBD1. Unmatched junction bases numbered 6, after V lost 10 bases and J lost 1 base. Per germline, CDR1 ENHRY and CDR2 SYGVKD. This CDR3 contains 13 residues. The CDR3 DNA is TGTGCCACCTCGGGACAGGAGTCCTACGAGCAGTACTTC. It translates to CATSGQESYEQYF.

This clonotype has only a few counts. This chain connects TRBV2 to TRBJ1-5; 7 positions match TRBD1. The V gene's germline CDR1 is SNHLY and CDR2 FYNNEI. J gave up 2 bases and V 8 bases, and 6 bases lay outside the gene matches. The CDR3 is 14 residues long. CDR3 coding DNA: TGTGCCAGCGGGACAGAGTCCCGCAATCAGCCCCAGCATTTT. It codes for CASGTESRNQPQHF.

This clonotype was detected many times. The rearrangement links TRBV11-1 to TRBJ2-7; 8 bases line up with TRBD2. After removal of 2 bases from V and 7 bases from J, the junction contained 10 bases not matched to a gene. The CDR3 is 15 amino acids. Germline values: CDR1 SGHAT, CDR2 FQDESV (reference sequence). The CDR3 region is CASSLSGRTPGEQYF. The CDR3 coding sequence is TGTGCCAGCAGCTTAAGCGGGAGAACCCCCGGGGAGCAGTACTTC. Variable domain in full (rest from reference TRBV11-1 and TRBJ2-7): EAEVAQSPRYKITEKSQAVAFWCDPISGHATLYWYRQILGQGPELLVQFQDESVVDDSQLPKDRFSAERLKGVDSTLKIQPAELGDSAMYLCASSLSGRTPGEQYFGPGTRLTVT.

V and J are TRBV6-2 or TRBV6-3 and TRBJ2-5; possibly TRBD1 for D (6 bases). Trimming shortened V by 1 base and J by 5 bases, and 17 bases separated the two germline ends. Germline loops: CDR1 MNHEY, CDR2 SVGEGT. The CDR3 is made up of 16 amino acids. The CDR3 nucleotides read TGTGCCAGCAGTTACTTAGGGGGAGCGGTACAGGAGACCCAGTACTTC. It yields the protein CASSYLGGAVQETQYF.

This clonotype occurred a few times. The J gene is TRBJ2-1, the V gene TRBV27; the D is unclear. V lost 0 bases and J 6 bases, leaving 6 bases between the germline ends. The CDR3 runs 13 residues. Per germline, CDR1 MNHEY and CDR2 SMNVEV (reference sequence). CDR3 region: CASSLSSLNEQFF. The CDR3, as DNA: TGTGCCAGCAGTTTATCGAGCCTCAATGAGCAGTTCTTC.

This chain uses TRBV6-1 with TRBJ2-1; TRBD1 is a possible D gene (6 bases). The V end was cut by 6 bases, the J end by 4 bases, with 19 bases between. The CDR3 totals 16 residues. The germline V gene has CDR1 MNHNS and CDR2 SASEGT. The CDR3, as DNA: TGTGCCAGCAGCTTGCAGAGGGGGAGAGATTACAATGAGCAGTTCTTC. The encoded protein is CASSLQRGRDYNEQFF.

The chain combines TRBV6-1 with TRBJ2-7; 11 bases match TRBD1. The length of the CDR3 is 15 residues. The V segment lost 6 bases and the J segment 3 bases; nucleotides outside the gene matches: 7. CDR1 MNHNS and CDR2 SASEGT come from the germline V gene. The CDR3 region is CASSLYGTGGYEQYF. The CDR3 DNA reads TGTGCCAGCAGCCTATATGGGACAGGGGGCTACGAGCAGTACTTC.

This chain connects TRBV20-1 to TRBJ2-3; 9 bases agree with TRBD1. From germline, CDR1 is DFQATT and CDR2 SNEGSKA (reference sequence). The J segment lost 4 bases and the V segment lost 6 bases, leaving 11 bases of the junction unmatched. CDR3 size: 15 residues. This CDR3 is CSAQTGTGQADTQYF. In nucleotides, the CDR3 is TGCAGTGCACAAACCGGGACAGGGCAAGCAGATACGCAGTATTTT.

This clonotype was counted many times. V is TRBV12-3 or TRBV12-4 and J is TRBJ2-7; 16 nucleotides line up with TRBD2. The CDR3 spans 16 residues. V trimming: 6 bases; J trimming: 5 bases; junction bases outside the gene matches: 7. This CDR3 is CASRSGTSGRAHEQYF. For the CDR3, the DNA is TGTGCCAGCAGGTCAGGGACTAGCGGGAGGGCCCACGAGCAGTACTTC.

This clonotype was detected many times. The chain couples TRBV6-2 or TRBV6-3 to TRBJ2-3; D is unresolved. CDR1 and CDR2 (germline): MNHEY, SVGEGT. This CDR3 comprises 16 residues. Trimming cost V 0 bases and J 4 bases, with 14 bases left between them. The CDR3, as DNA: TGTGCCAGCAGTTACTCGAGCACCAAGCACGCAGATACGCAGTATTTT. It is translated as CASSYSSTKHADTQYF.

This clonotype appeared a single time. V gene TRBV9 combines with J gene TRBJ2-2; tentatively, D is TRBD1 or TRBD2 (7 bases each). Between the trimmed V and J ends, which lost 6 bases and 4 bases, there was a span of 16 bases. The CDR3 covers 15 residues. In germline, CDR1 is SGDLS, CDR2 YYNGEE. The DNA of the CDR3 is TGTGCCAGCAACCCAGGGGGGGCGGGCACCGGGGAGCTGTTTTTT. It specifies CASNPGGAGTGELFF.

This sequence joins TRBV5-1 and TRBJ2-5; 7 bases are a match to TRBD1. The CDR3 length is 15 residues. The germline CDR1 and CDR2 sequences are SGHRS and YFSETQ. V shed 5 bases and J 6 bases; nucleotides not matched to a gene: 13. The CDR3 sequence is CASSPELGGSKTQYF. The CDR3 DNA sequence: TGCGCCAGCAGTCCTGAATTAGGGGGCTCGAAGACCCAGTACTTC.

This CDR3 is CTVRLAGTDTQYF. The CDR3 coding sequence is TGCACCGTAAGACTAGCGGGCACAGATACGCAGTATTTT. This chain connects TRBV29-1 to TRBJ2-3, with TRBD2 matching over 9 bases. Germline V lookup: CDR1 SQVTM, CDR2 ANQGSEA. The length of the CDR3 is 13 residues.

The V call is TRBV19, the J call TRBJ1-5, with D perhaps matching TRBD1 (6 bases). V was trimmed by 3 bases and J by 3 bases, leaving 12 bases between them. This CDR3 has 15 amino acids. The germline CDR1 and CDR2 sequences are LNHDA and SQIVND (reference sequence). CDR3 residues: CASSIVRQDNQPQHF. The DNA for the CDR3 is TGTGCCAGTAGTATTGTAAGACAGGACAATCAGCCCCAGCATTTT.